This entry concerns a single T cell receptor beta chain. From germline, CDR1 is SGHDT and CDR2 YYEEEE. This CDR3 is built from 16 residues. Trimming took off 1 base at V and 0 bases at J, with 10 bases between the two ends. These data come from a study of blood T cell repertoires in COVID-19. At the level of the study: The origin of the acute and convalescent COVID-19 samples was the United States, Italy and Spain. PBMCs, B-cell-depleted T cells, or T cells provided the cDNA or gDNA that made up the material.

Authors' data handling: Reference gene primer amplification gave nucleated cell count estimates. Data came from immunoSEQ multiplex PCR; TCRdb stores just in-frame clones and leaves some out. V and J calls plus clone size are reproduced from that table; the DNA served to infer D and trimming. The sample holds approximately 80,000 clones, roughly four fifths seen once. This receptor was taken from a man between 65 and 85 years old with active or convalescent COVID-19. V and J are TRBV5-6 and TRBJ1-4; no definite D call. Input material: peripheral blood. The CDR3 is CASSLFLGPTNEKLFF. The CDR3, as DNA: TGTGCCAGCAGCTTGTTCCTCGGTCCAACTAATGAAAAACTGTTTTTT.